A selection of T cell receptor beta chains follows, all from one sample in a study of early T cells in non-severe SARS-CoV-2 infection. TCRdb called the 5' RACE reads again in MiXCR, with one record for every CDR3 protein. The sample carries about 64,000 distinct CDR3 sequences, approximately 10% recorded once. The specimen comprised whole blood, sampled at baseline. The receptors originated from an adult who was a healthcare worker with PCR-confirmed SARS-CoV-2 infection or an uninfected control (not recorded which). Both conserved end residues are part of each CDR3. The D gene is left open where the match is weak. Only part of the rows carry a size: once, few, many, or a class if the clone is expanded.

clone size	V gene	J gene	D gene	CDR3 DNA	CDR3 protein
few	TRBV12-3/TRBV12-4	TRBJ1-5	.	TGTGCCAGCAGTTTTGGCCTGCAGGAGTCCCAGCATTTT	CASSFGLQESQHF
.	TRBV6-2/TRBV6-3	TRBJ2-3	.	TGTGCCAGCAGTTACAGTTGGGTCGAGGCAGATACGCAGTATTTT	CASSYSWVEADTQYF
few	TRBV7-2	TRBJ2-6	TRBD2	TGTGCCAGCAGCTTAACCCTAGCGGGGTCTGGGGCCAACGTCCTGACTTTC	CASSLTLAGSGANVLTF
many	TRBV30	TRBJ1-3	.	TGTGCCTGGAGTGTACAGGTTCACGGAAACACCATATATTTT	CAWSVQVHGNTIYF
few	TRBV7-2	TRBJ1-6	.	TGTGCCAGCAGCTTAGTCAGCAACTCACCCCTCCACTTT	CASSLVSNSPLHF
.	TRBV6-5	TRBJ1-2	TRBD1	TGTGCCAGCAGTTACCTGGGACAGTCCTATGGCTACACCTTC	CASSYLGQSYGYTF
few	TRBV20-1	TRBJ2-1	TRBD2	TGCAGTGCCCCTCCCAGCGGGGGCCCGACTTACTACAATGAGCAGTTCTTC	CSAPPSGGPTYYNEQFF
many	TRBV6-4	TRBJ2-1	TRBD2	TGTGCCAGCAGTGACGATGGTAGCGGGGGGGCGGATGAGCAGTTCTTC	CASSDDGSGGADEQFF
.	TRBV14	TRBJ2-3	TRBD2	TGTGCCAGCAGCCTTCAACGGGGGGGTAACACAGATACGCAGTATTTT	CASSLQRGGNTDTQYF
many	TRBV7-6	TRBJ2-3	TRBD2	TGTGCCAGCAGCTTAGGTGCAAGCGGGGGATACACAGATACGCAGTATTTT	CASSLGASGGYTDTQYF
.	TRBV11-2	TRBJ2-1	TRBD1	TGTGCCAGCAGCCGCCCGCGGCAGGGGGCAGGTGAGCAGTTCTTC	CASSRPRQGAGEQFF
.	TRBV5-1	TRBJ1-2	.	TGCGCCAGCAGCTTGTTACCAAACTATGGCTACACCTTC	CASSLLPNYGYTF
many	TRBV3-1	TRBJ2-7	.	TGTGCCAGCAGCCAAGTTGAGACAGTAGCCTACGAGCAGTACTTC	CASSQVETVAYEQYF
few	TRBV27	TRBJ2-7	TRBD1	TGTGCCAGCAGTTACGGGACAGAAGCCTACGAGCAGTACTTC	CASSYGTEAYEQYF
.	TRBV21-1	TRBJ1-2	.	TGTGCCAGCAGCAAACCCTGCAGTCTCTATGGCTACACCTTC	CASSKPCSLYGYTF
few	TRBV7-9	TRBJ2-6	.	TGTGCCAGCAGCTTTTACGGGGGTTTCTCTGGGGCCAACGTCCTGACTTTC	CASSFYGGFSGANVLTF
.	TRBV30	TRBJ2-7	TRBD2	TGTGCCTGGAGTGTTAGGACTAGCGGGGCGGTAGCCGAGCAGTACTTC	CAWSVRTSGAVAEQYF
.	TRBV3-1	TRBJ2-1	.	TGTGCCAGCAGCCTAGGGCAGGGGACTGAAAACAATGAGCAGTTCTTC	CASSLGQGTENNEQFF
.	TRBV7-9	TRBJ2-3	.	TGTGCCAGCAGCTGGCCCCACGGGGGAAGCACAGATACGCAGTATTTT	CASSWPHGGSTDTQYF
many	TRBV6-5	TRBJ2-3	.	TGTGCCAGCAGTACGTCTTGGAGCACAGATACGCAGTATTTT	CASSTSWSTDTQYF
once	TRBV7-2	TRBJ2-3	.	TGTGCCAGCAGCTTAGGACAGAATACGCAGTATTTT	CASSLGQNTQYF
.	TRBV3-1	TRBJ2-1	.	TGTGCCAGCAGCCAAGATCCGTGGGGGGCGTACAATGAGCAGTTCTTC	CASSQDPWGAYNEQFF
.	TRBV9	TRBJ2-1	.	TGTGCCAGCAGCGTATGTCGGCCCGTCGTCGAGACAGATGAGCAGTTCTTC	CASSVCRPVVETDEQFF
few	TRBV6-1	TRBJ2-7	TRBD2	TGTGCCAGCAGTGAAAGCGGGGGGGATCCTTCCGAGCAGTACTTC	CASSESGGDPSEQYF
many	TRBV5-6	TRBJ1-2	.	TGTGCCAGCAGCTTGGTGGCGGGACCCGATGGCTACACCTTC	CASSLVAGPDGYTF
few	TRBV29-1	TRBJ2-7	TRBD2	TGCAGCGTTGTTCTCCCCCGGACTAGCGTGTCCTACGAGCAGTACTTC	CSVVLPRTSVSYEQYF